This T cell receptor (beta chain) comes out of a study of shared clonotypes between healthy human individuals. Generated by immunoSEQ multiplex PCR, the TCRdb table keeps only in-frame clones and is missing some. Among about 2.3 million clones listed, 92% were seen once. In this sample, this clone turned up once. V was pared by 5 bases and J by 6 bases, with 17 bases between. The CDR3 spans 15 residues. Germline assignment: CDR1 MDHEN and CDR2 SYDVKM. Sequenced material: naive CD4+ T cells from PBMCs. Noted subset: CD45RA+ positively selected. V gene TRBV28 combines with J gene TRBJ2-1; D remains unclear. The receptor comes from a man in his late teens or twenties in good health. Some clones in this sample may be carry-over from other donors' samples. This chain's CDR3 is CASSPAAAAPNEQFF. The CDR3 region has the DNA TGTGCCAGCAGTCCCGCCGCGGCGGCTCCCAATGAGCAGTTCTTC.